The 20 T cell receptor beta chains below all came from one sample that was sequenced in a study of beta chain features in type 1 diabetes. Isolated RNA was reverse transcribed in full, so expressed TCRB transcripts were sequenced. Only in-frame clones appear in the TCRdb table, and some are missing; sequencing was by immunoSEQ multiplex PCR. Of 400,000 to 550,000 clones listed, about 10% are singletons. Sequenced: naive CD4+ T cells from blood. Receptor source: a woman aged 18-35 years in good health.

This chain links TRBV2 with TRBJ2-1, with a possible D match to TRBD1 (6 bases). Looked up from germline, CDR1 is SNHLY and CDR2 is FYNNEI. The CDR3 has 15 amino acids. V was clipped by 3 bases and J by 6 bases, with 15 bases between them. The CDR3 region is CASSERGLRGNEQFF. The CDR3 region has the DNA TGTGCCAGCAGTGAGAGAGGACTCAGGGGCAATGAGCAGTTCTTC.

V gene TRBV4-1 combines with J gene TRBJ2-3, with D possibly matching TRBD2 (6 bases). With 1 base removed from V and 3 bases from J, the gap between germline ends came to 14 bases. Germline CDR1 MGHRA, CDR2 YSYEKL. The CDR3 has 16 residues. The CDR3 DNA sequence: TGCGCCAGCAGCCAAGCGGGCGGGACGATTACAGATACGCAGTATTTT. This codes for CASSQAGGTITDTQYF.

V is TRBV7-9 and J is TRBJ1-3; D may be TRBD1 (6 bases). Trimming left V 5 bases short and J 12 bases short, with 14 bases between. Germline V gene data show CDR1 as SEHNR and CDR2 as FQNEAQ (reference sequence). The CDR3 sequence is 12 residues long. The CDR3 loop is CASSLQGRNIYF. In DNA form, the CDR3 reads TGTGCCAGCAGCCTACAGGGTAGGAACATATATTTT.

This clone occurred a few times. V and J are TRBV5-4 and TRBJ2-3; TRBD2 aligns across 7 bases. CDR1 is SGHNT, CDR2 YYREEE, per germline (reference sequence). Unmatched junction bases numbered 7, after V lost 4 bases and J lost 2 bases. The length of the CDR3 is 15 residues. Here the CDR3 reads CASSIPGGFTDTQYF. CDR3 DNA: TGTGCCAGCAGCATACCCGGGGGGTTCACAGATACGCAGTATTTT.

The genes are TRBV4-3 and TRBJ2-1; 8 bases are a match to TRBD2. Germline V gene sequence: CDR1 LGHNA, CDR2 YSLEER. Germline trimming cut 0 bases from V and 5 bases from J; bases unmatched to any gene: 9. The CDR3 totals 17 residues. In DNA form, the CDR3 reads TGCGCCAGCAGCCAAGATATCCGGCTAGCGGGCAACAATGAGCAGTTCTTC. Protein product: CASSQDIRLAGNNEQFF.

The chain couples TRBV7-9 to TRBJ2-5; no definite D call. CDR3 length: 11 residues. The V gene's germline CDR1 is SEHNR and CDR2 FQNEAQ (reference sequence). The V end lost 5 bases, the J end lost 7 bases, and 8 bases lay between the germline ends. The CDR3 sequence: CASSTEVTQYF. CDR3 in DNA: TGTGCCAGCAGCACTGAAGTGACCCAGTACTTC.

The chain couples TRBV11-2 to TRBJ1-4, with D perhaps matching TRBD1 (5 bases). The germline gives CDR1 SGHAT, CDR2 FQNNGV. The CDR3 spans 15 residues. V lost 3 bases and J 7 bases, leaving 15 bases between the germline ends. CDR3 bases: TGTGCCAGCAGCTTTAGGGACGGCGGTCTTGAAAAACTGTTTTTT. Translating it yields CASSFRDGGLEKLFF.

This clone was counted only a few times. The sample holds other DNA sequences that translate to the same CDR3. The chain couples TRBV7-2 to TRBJ2-3, with TRBD2 as a possible D gene (5 bases). Germline V gene data show CDR1 as SGHTA and CDR2 as FQGNSA. The CDR3 extends over 15 amino acids. V lost 1 base and J 1 base, leaving 9 bases between the germline ends. The CDR3 DNA is TGTGCCAGCAGCTTAGGGGCGGGTGGCACAGATACGCAGTATTTT. This sequence encodes CASSLGAGGTDTQYF.

The chain couples TRBV7-2 to TRBJ2-1; the D gene could be TRBD1 or TRBD2 (5 bases each). This CDR3 contains 14 residues. V dropped 2 bases and J dropped 7 bases, with 12 bases sitting between them. Germline assignment: CDR1 SGHTA and CDR2 FQGNSA. Here the CDR3 DNA reads TGTGCCAGCAGCTTATGGCCGGGACGAAATGAGCAGTTCTTC. This codes for CASSLWPGRNEQFF.

This clone occurred a few times. This sequence joins TRBV7-9 and TRBJ2-7, with a possible D match to TRBD1 (5 bases). Per germline, CDR1 SEHNR and CDR2 FQNEAQ (reference sequence). The V gene lost 4 bases and the J gene lost 2 bases, with 6 bases spanning the gap. This CDR3 is built from 12 residues. CDR3 nucleotide sequence: TGTGCCAGCAGCTCGACAGCCTACGAGCAGTACGTC. Its translation: CASSSTAYEQYV.

This clone was seen only a few times. V and J are TRBV7-9 and TRBJ2-7, with D perhaps TRBD2 (5 bases). CDR1 and CDR2 from the germline V gene are SEHNR and FQNEAQ (reference sequence). The CDR3 sequence is 12 residues long. Between the trimmed V and J ends, which lost 3 bases and 3 bases, there was a span of 6 bases. The CDR3 is CASSFDYYEQYV. As DNA, the CDR3 is TGTGCCAGCAGCTTTGACTACTACGAGCAGTACGTC.

This clone was picked up a small number of times. The chain recombines TRBV28 with TRBJ2-1; D unresolved. Germline V gene data show CDR1 as MDHEN and CDR2 as SYDVKM. With 10 bases removed from V and 6 bases from J, the gap between germline ends came to 7 bases. The CDR3 contains 10 residues. Here the CDR3 reads CATRGNEQFF. The CDR3 bases are TGTGCCACTCGAGGCAATGAGCAGTTCTTC.

Points on this clone: The same CDR3 arises from other DNA sequences in this sample as well. This chain connects TRBV18 to TRBJ1-1; D is undetermined. CDR1 KGHSH and CDR2 LQKENI come from the germline V gene. Trimming removed 2 bases at V and 0 bases at J, with 4 bases between. This CDR3 region has 13 residues. CDR3 protein: CASSPGLNTEAFF. Here the CDR3 DNA reads TGTGCCAGCTCACCAGGGCTGAACACTGAAGCTTTCTTT.

This clone came up a few times. The rearrangement joins TRBV10-3 to TRBJ1-1, with 7 bases fitting TRBD1. V trimming: 2 bases; J trimming: 1 base; junction bases outside the gene matches: 4. Germline-derived CDR1 and CDR2 are ENHRY and SYGVKD. The CDR3 totals 15 residues. The CDR3 nucleotides read TGTGCCATCAGTGAGGACCGGACAGGGAACACTGAAGCTTTCTTT. Translating gives CAISEDRTGNTEAFF.

V usage is TRBV7-3 and J usage is TRBJ2-2; 14 nucleotides align to TRBD2. The length of the CDR3 is 19 residues. The V gene's germline CDR1 is SGHTA and CDR2 FQGTGA. The J segment lost 1 base and the V segment lost 5 bases, leaving 9 bases of the junction unmatched. The CDR3 sequence is CASSATGTSGSQNTGELFF. DNA for the CDR3: TGTGCCAGCAGCGCAACCGGGACTAGCGGGAGCCAGAACACCGGGGAGCTGTTTTTT.

This clone has only a few counts. Other DNA sequences within the sample encode an identical CDR3. This chain uses TRBV20-1 with TRBJ2-7, with a possible D match to TRBD1 (5 bases). Germline V gene sequence: CDR1 DFQATT, CDR2 SNEGSKA (reference sequence). V shed 6 bases and J shed 5 bases, with 8 bases lying between them. This CDR3 spans 10 amino acids. CDR3 amino acids: CSAQGNEQYV. In DNA, the CDR3 is TGCAGTGCGCAGGGAAACGAGCAGTACGTC.

The chain recombines TRBV21-1 with TRBJ2-7; the D segment call TRBD2 is taken from the table without a DNA check. TRBV21-1 is marked as a pseudogene. The CDR3 sequence is 17 residues long. CDR3: CASTQIGGRRHGYEQYF. In DNA, the CDR3 is TGTGCCAGCACCCAGATCGGGGGGAGGAGGCACGGGTACGAGCAGTACTTC.

The chain recombines TRBV7-2 with TRBJ2-7; 11 bases agree with TRBD2. Trimming removed 2 bases from V and 3 bases from J; junction bases left unmatched: 6. Germline values: CDR1 SGHTA, CDR2 FQGNSA. The CDR3 contains 16 residues. DNA of the CDR3: TGTGCCAGCAGCTTAAGGTTAGCGGGAGGGTACTACGAGCAGTACTTC. Translated, it gives CASSLRLAGGYYEQYF.

The table lists this clone with a few counts. The V and J genes are TRBV15 and TRBJ2-4; 8 positions agree with TRBD1. J gave up 0 bases and V 3 bases, and 16 bases lay outside the gene matches. This CDR3 has 20 amino acids. Germline V lookup: CDR1 LNHNV, CDR2 YYDKDF (reference sequence). As DNA, the CDR3 is TGTGCCACCAGCAGTGATAGACAGGGGCCTTCCCGGCTAGCCAAAAACATTCAGTACTTC. As protein: CATSSDRQGPSRLAKNIQYF.

The rearrangement uses TRBV2 and TRBJ2-5; no definite D call. The CDR3 extends over 12 amino acids. The germline V and J ends were trimmed by 4 bases and 4 bases, with 7 bases remaining between them. Germline CDR1 SNHLY, CDR2 FYNNEI. The chain's CDR3 is CASSAHRETQYF. The CDR3 region has the DNA TGTGCCAGCAGTGCCCACCGAGAGACCCAGTACTTC.